This TCR beta chain was sequenced during a study of cytomegalovirus exposure and HLA in healthy donors. About the study: There were 85 million or so unique TCRs (from HLA-typed donors) in an early data release.

13 Jbeta primers and 60 Vbeta primers were used for the PCR. This table comes from immunoSEQ multiplex PCR, and its TCRdb copy is limited to in-frame clones, with some not included. The data contain 150,000 to 200,000 clones, around four fifths of them singletons. Germline CDR1 is SNHLY and CDR2 is FYNNEI. The V gene end was trimmed by 6 bases and the J gene end by 8 bases; junction bases not matched to a gene: 5. The CDR3 has 14 amino acids. V and J are TRBV2 and TRBJ1-6; 9 nucleotides line up with TRBD1. The sample was PBMCs. The receptor was isolated from a woman between 18 and 29 years old in good health and CMV-seronegative. This CDR3 reads CASRRTGADSPLHF. Written as DNA, the CDR3 is TGTGCCAGCAGAAGGACAGGGGCAGATTCACCCCTCCACTTT.